The rows below give T cell receptor beta chains drawn from one sample of a study of shared clonotypes between healthy human individuals. The data were produced by immunoSEQ multiplex PCR, yet TCRdb's version contains in-frame clones alone and is incomplete. The repertoire holds over a million clones, roughly 95% seen once, with roughly 1.1% in the top ten. Sequencing used naive CD4+ T cells sorted from blood. These receptors were collected from a man between 25 and 39 years old in good health. The CDR3 runs from the conserved cysteine through the conserved F or W. The order of the fields is clone size, J gene, D gene, V gene, CDR3 protein, CDR3 DNA. The D gene is left open where the match is weak. Expanded clones get a size class; other rows say once, few or many, or leave the size out.

>NA|TRBJ2-3|NA|TRBV14
CASSQDLAVSTDTQYF
TGTGCCAGCAGCCAAGATTTAGCCGTAAGCACAGATACGCAGTATTTT
>NA|TRBJ2-5|TRBD1|TRBV29-1
CSVNRGQETQYF
TGCAGCGTAAACAGGGGGCAAGAGACCCAGTACTTC
>NA|TRBJ2-1|NA|TRBV4-3
CASSQDWGGNEQFF
TGCGCCAGCAGCCAAGATTGGGGCGGGAATGAGCAGTTCTTC
>NA|TRBJ2-5|NA|TRBV9
CASSVAGTGETQYF
TGTGCCAGCAGCGTAGCAGGGACGGGAGAGACCCAGTACTTC
>once|TRBJ2-3|TRBD2|TRBV11-2
CASSLRGLAGGRTQYF
TGTGCCAGCAGCTTAAGGGGACTAGCGGGAGGGCGGACGCAGTATTTT
>NA|TRBJ1-5|NA|TRBV4-1
CASSREVAMGYSNQPQHF
TGCGCCAGCAGCCGGGAAGTGGCTATGGGGTATAGCAATCAGCCCCAGCATTTT
>NA|TRBJ2-1|NA|TRBV7-3
CASSLRPGIGGNEQFF
TGTGCCAGCAGCTTAAGGCCGGGGATCGGAGGGAATGAGCAGTTCTTC
>NA|TRBJ1-2|NA|TRBV6-5
CASTDAANYGYTF
TGTGCCAGCACAGACGCAGCTAACTATGGCTACACCTTC
>NA|TRBJ2-3|TRBD2|TRBV5-8
CASSPGLAGVHTDTQYF
TGTGCCAGCAGCCCGGGACTAGCGGGAGTACACACAGATACGCAGTATTTT
>once|TRBJ2-3|NA|TRBV6-4
CASSEEGGTDTQYF
TGTGCCAGCAGTGAGGAAGGGGGTACAGATACGCAGTATTTT
>NA|TRBJ2-7|NA|TRBV15
CATSRDSGGYDEQYF
TGTGCCACCAGCAGAGATTCTGGGGGGTACGACGAGCAGTACTTC
>NA|TRBJ2-6|TRBD1|TRBV7-2
CASSPTGTGSGANVLTF
TGTGCCAGCAGCCCCACCGGGACAGGGTCTGGGGCCAACGTCCTGACTTTC
>once|TRBJ1-3|TRBD1|TRBV7-8
CASSSHRQGFISGNTIYF
TGTGCCAGCAGCTCCCACAGACAGGGGTTTATCTCTGGAAACACCATATATTTT
>once|TRBJ2-3|NA|TRBV4-3
CASSRLAGTDTQYF
TGCGCCAGCAGCCGGTTAGCGGGCACAGATACGCAGTATTTT
>NA|TRBJ2-2|NA|TRBV29-1
CSVGSQKESGELFF
TGCAGCGTTGGCTCCCAAAAAGAAAGCGGGGAGCTGTTTTTT